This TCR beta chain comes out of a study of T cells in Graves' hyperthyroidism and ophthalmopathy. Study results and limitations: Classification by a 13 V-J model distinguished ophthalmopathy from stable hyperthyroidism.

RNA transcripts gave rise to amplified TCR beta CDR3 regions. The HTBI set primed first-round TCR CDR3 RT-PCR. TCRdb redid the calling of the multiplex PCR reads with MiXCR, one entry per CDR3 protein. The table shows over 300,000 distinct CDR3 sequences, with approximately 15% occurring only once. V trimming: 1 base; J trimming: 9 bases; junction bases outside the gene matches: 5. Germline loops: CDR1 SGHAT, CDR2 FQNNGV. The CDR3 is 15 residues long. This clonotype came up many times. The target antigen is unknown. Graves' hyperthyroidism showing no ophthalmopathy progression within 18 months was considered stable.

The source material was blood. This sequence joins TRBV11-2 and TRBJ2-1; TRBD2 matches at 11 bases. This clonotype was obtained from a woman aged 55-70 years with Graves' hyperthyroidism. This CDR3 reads CASSLGLAGRVEQFF. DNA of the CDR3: TGTGCCAGCAGCTTAGGACTAGCGGGAAGGGTTGAGCAGTTCTTC.